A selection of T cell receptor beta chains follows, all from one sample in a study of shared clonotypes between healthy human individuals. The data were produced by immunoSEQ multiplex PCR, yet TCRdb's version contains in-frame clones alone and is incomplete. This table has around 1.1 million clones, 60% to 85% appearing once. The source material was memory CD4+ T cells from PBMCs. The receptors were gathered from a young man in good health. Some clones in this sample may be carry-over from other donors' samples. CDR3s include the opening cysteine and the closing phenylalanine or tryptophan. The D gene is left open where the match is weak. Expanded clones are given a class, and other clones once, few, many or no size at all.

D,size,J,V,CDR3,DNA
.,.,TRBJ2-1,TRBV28,CASSRPIGSDEQFF,TGTGCCAGCAGTCGGCCGATCGGTAGCGATGAGCAGTTCTTC
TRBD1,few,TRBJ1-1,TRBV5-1,CASSGRGTGDAEAFF,TGCGCCAGCAGCGGACGCGGGACAGGGGACGCTGAAGCTTTCTTT
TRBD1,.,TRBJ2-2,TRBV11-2,CASGQTGAGELFF,TGTGCCAGCGGACAGACAGGGGCCGGGGAGCTGTTTTTT
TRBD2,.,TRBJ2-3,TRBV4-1,CASSQLAGGTDTQYF,TGCGCCAGCAGCCAGCTAGCGGGAGGCACAGATACGCAGTATTTT
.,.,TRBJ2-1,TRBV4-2,CASSQEVGTGSYNEQFF,TGTGCCAGCAGCCAAGAGGTTGGAACAGGCTCCTACAATGAGCAGTTCTTC
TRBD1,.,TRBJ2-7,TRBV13,CASSLRQGYEQYF,TGTGCCAGCAGCCTGAGACAGGGATACGAGCAGTACTTC
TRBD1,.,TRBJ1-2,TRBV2,CASSRDREHNYGYTF,TGTGCCAGCAGCAGGGACAGGGAACATAACTATGGCTACACCTTC
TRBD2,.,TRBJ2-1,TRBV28,CASRPGLAGLNEQFF,TGTGCCAGCAGGCCGGGACTAGCGGGTCTGAATGAGCAGTTCTTC
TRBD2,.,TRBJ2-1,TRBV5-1,CASSLAESSYNEQFF,TGCGCCAGCAGCCTAGCGGAAAGCTCCTACAATGAGCAGTTCTTC
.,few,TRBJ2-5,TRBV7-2,CASSLAETQYF,TGTGCCAGCAGCTTAGCTGAGACCCAGTACTTC
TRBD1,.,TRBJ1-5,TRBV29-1,CSVGGQGLDQPQHF,TGCAGCGTCGGGGGACAGGGTCTAGATCAGCCCCAGCATTTT
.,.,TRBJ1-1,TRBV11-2,CASSLDRDTEAFF,TGTGCCAGCAGCTTAGATCGCGACACTGAAGCTTTCTTT
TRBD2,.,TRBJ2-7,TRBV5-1,CASSTGTTYEQYF,TGCGCCAGCAGCACCGGGACTACCTACGAGCAGTACTTC
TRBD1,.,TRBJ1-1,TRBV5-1,CASSLTQGADPAFF,TGCGCCAGCAGCTTGACCCAGGGGGCCGATCCGGCTTTCTTT
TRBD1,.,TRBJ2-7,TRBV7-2,CASSLAGTGGYEQYF,TGTGCCAGCAGCTTAGCCGGGACAGGGGGCTACGAGCAGTACTTC
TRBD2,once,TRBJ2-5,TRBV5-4,CASSLVGGQETQYF,TGTGCCAGCAGCTTAGTGGGAGGGCAAGAGACCCAGTACTTC
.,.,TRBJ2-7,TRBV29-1,CSVARTFSYEQYF,TGCAGCGTTGCAAGGACCTTCTCCTACGAGCAGTACTTC
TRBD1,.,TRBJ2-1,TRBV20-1,CSADRVDEQFF,TGCAGTGCTGACAGGGTGGATGAGCAGTTCTTC
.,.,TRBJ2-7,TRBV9,CASSHHAGDGYEQYF,TGTGCCAGCAGCCATCACGCAGGGGATGGCTACGAGCAGTACTTC
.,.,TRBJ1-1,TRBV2,CASSYAGAEAFF,TGTGCCAGCAGTTACGCCGGTGCTGAAGCTTTCTTT
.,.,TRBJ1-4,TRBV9,CASSSGTPKLFF,TGTGCCAGCAGCTCTGGGACACCGAAACTGTTTTTT
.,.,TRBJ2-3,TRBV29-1,CSSSRLHEGTQYF,TGCAGCTCGTCTAGACTCCATGAAGGCACGCAGTATTTT
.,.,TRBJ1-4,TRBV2,CASSEIGFNEKLFF,TGTGCCAGCAGTGAAATCGGATTCAATGAAAAACTGTTTTTT
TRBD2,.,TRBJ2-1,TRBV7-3,CASSSTGGFNEQFF,TGTGCCAGCAGCTCCACGGGGGGTTTCAATGAGCAGTTCTTC
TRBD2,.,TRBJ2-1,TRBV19,CATTPPGLAGVGEQFF,TGTGCCACCACGCCACCGGGACTAGCGGGAGTCGGTGAGCAGTTCTTC
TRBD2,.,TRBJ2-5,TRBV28,CASSLKDLAGGMETQYF,TGTGCCAGCAGTTTAAAGGATCTAGCGGGAGGAATGGAGACCCAGTACTTC
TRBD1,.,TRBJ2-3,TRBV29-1,CSVDTGVTDTQYF,TGCAGCGTAGATACAGGGGTCACAGATACGCAGTATTTT
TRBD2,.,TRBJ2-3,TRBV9,CASSVAAGAGTDTQYF,TGTGCCAGCAGCGTCGCAGCGGGAGCGGGCACAGATACGCAGTATTTT
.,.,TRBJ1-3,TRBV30,CAWSDWGSGNTIYF,TGTGCCTGGAGTGACTGGGGATCTGGAAACACCATATATTTT
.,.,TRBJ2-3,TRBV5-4,CASSLRVGGNTDTQYF,TGTGCCAGCAGCCTTCGTGTGGGGGGAAACACAGATACGCAGTATTTT
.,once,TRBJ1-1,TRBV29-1,CSPREGNTEAFF,TGCAGCCCTAGAGAGGGAAACACTGAAGCTTTCTTT
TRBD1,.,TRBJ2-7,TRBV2,CASRRDRESSYEQYF,TGTGCCAGCAGACGCGACAGGGAGAGCTCCTACGAGCAGTACTTC
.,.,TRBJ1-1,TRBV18,CASSPWTVMNTEAFF,TGTGCCAGCTCACCCTGGACAGTGATGAACACTGAAGCTTTCTTT
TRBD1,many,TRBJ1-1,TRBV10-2,CASSESIRGRNTEAFF,TGCGCCAGCAGTGAGTCGATTAGGGGGCGGAACACTGAAGCTTTCTTT
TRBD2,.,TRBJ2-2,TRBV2,CASSALRGVLSGELFF,TGTGCCAGCAGTGCGCTACGGGGGGTCCTTTCCGGGGAGCTGTTTTTT
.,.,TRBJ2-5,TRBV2,CASRPMGGIGETQYF,TGTGCCAGCCGGCCGATGGGAGGAATAGGGGAGACCCAGTACTTC
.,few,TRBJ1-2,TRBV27,CASRGQGTGYTF,TGTGCCAGCCGGGGTCAGGGCACTGGCTACACCTTC
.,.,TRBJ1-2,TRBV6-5,CASSSNLVVGKGYTF,TGTGCCAGCAGCTCAAATCTTGTAGTTGGAAAGGGCTACACCTTC
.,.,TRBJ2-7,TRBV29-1,CSAAGLLTYEQYF,TGCAGCGCTGCGGGACTTCTAACCTACGAGCAGTACTTC
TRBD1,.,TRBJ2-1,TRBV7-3,CASSPHRRDRHNEQFF,TGTGCCAGCAGCCCTCATCGCAGGGACAGGCACAATGAGCAGTTCTTC
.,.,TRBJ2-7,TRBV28,CASSQGSVFYEQYF,TGTGCCAGCAGCCAGGGGTCGGTTTTCTACGAGCAGTACTTC
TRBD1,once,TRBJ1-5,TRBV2,CASSRQTGGDQPQHF,TGTGCCAGCAGTAGGCAAACAGGGGGCGATCAGCCCCAGCATTTT
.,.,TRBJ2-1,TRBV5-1,CASRWTSDSYNEQFF,TGCGCCAGCAGATGGACATCCGACTCCTACAATGAGCAGTTCTTC
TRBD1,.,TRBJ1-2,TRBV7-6,CASSLLGQGAGRTF,TGTGCCAGCAGCTTACTGGGACAGGGGGCAGGTCGGACCTTC
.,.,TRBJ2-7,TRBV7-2,CASSQGEGEYAEQYF,TGTGCCAGCAGCCAAGGGGAGGGGGAATACGCCGAGCAGTACTTC
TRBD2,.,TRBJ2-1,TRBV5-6,CASVLAGGNEQFF,TGTGCCAGCGTACTAGCGGGAGGCAATGAGCAGTTCTTC
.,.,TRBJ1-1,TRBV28,CASSLSTGLNTEAFF,TGTGCCAGCAGTTTATCGACGGGCTTGAACACTGAAGCTTTCTTT
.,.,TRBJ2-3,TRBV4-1,CASSQEGLPWRDTQYF,TGCGCCAGCAGCCAAGAGGGACTCCCTTGGAGAGATACGCAGTATTTT
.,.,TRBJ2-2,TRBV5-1,CASSLSAAGELFF,TGCGCCAGCAGCTTAAGCGCCGCCGGGGAGCTGTTTTTT
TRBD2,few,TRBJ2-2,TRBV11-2,CASSLRAGIAGELFF,TGTGCCAGCAGCTTGAGAGCGGGAATCGCCGGGGAGCTGTTTTTT
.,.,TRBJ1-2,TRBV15,CATSRSLDWKLGYGYTF,TGTGCCACCAGCAGATCCCTAGACTGGAAACTGGGCTATGGCTACACCTTC
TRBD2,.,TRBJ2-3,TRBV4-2,CASSQRDYRRDTQYF,TGTGCCAGCAGCCAGAGGGACTACCGAAGAGATACGCAGTATTTT
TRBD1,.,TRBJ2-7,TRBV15,CATSRDRGSHYEQYF,TGTGCCACCAGCAGGGACAGGGGCTCCCACTACGAGCAGTACTTC